These 26 T cell receptor beta chains came from one sample sequenced in a study of blood T cell repertoires in COVID-19 (dated by TCRdb to 2020 to 2021). Library method: the immunoSEQ multiplex PCR assay. TCRdb holds this immuneACCESS table with in-frame rearrangements only. Some clones are missing; in checked studies, unresolved V genes explain under half, and the rest has no known cause. The sample records 150,000 to 200,000 clones, more than 85% of which are singletons. In total, the top ten clones hold roughly 7% of the sample. The source material was PBMCs or T cells enriched from blood (not recorded which). All receptors come from a woman in her fifties or sixties who had recovered from COVID-19.

V usage is TRBV3-1 (or the pseudogene TRBV3-2) and J usage is TRBJ2-1; 12 bases match TRBD2. From germline, CDR1 is LGHDT and CDR2 YNNKEL (reference sequence). The CDR3 sequence is 18 residues long. The trim removed 0 bases at V and 3 bases at J, leaving 6 bases unmatched. CDR3 nucleotide sequence: TGTGCCAGCAGCCAAGATTTCCTAGCGGGAGGGGGCTACAATGAGCAGTTCTTC. The encoded protein is CASSQDFLAGGGYNEQFF.

This clone turned up a few times. This chain links TRBV30 with TRBJ1-3; D is perhaps TRBD1 (6 bases). V shed 1 base and J shed 0 bases, with 10 bases lying between them. The CDR3 totals 15 residues. Germline CDR1 is GTSNPN and CDR2 is SVGIG (reference sequence). CDR3 in amino acids: CAWSGQGNSGNTIYF. The DNA for the CDR3 is TGTGCCTGGAGTGGCCAGGGGAACTCTGGAAACACCATATATTTT.

This clone occurred a few times. The J gene is TRBJ2-5, the V gene TRBV25-1; 9 bases map to TRBD1. Germline V CDR1 and CDR2: MGHDK, SYGVNS. The CDR3 length is 15 residues. Trimming removed 2 bases from V and 5 bases from J; junction bases left unmatched: 6. CDR3 nucleotides: TGTGCCAGCAGTGAACTGACAGGGGGTTGGGAGACCCAGTACTTC. Translating it yields CASSELTGGWETQYF.

This sequence joins TRBV19 and TRBJ1-2, with 9 bases aligning to TRBD1. The CDR3 consists of 15 residues. Per germline, CDR1 LNHDA and CDR2 SQIVND (reference sequence). Trimming at V came to 3 bases and at J to 6 bases, leaving 8 bases not matched to a gene. CDR3: CASSIGTGLANGYTF. The CDR3 DNA follows: TGTGCCAGTAGTATTGGGACAGGGTTGGCTAATGGCTACACCTTC.

The V gene is TRBV6-5, the J gene TRBJ2-7, with D maybe TRBD2 (6 bases). The CDR3 length is 15 residues. Germline V gene sequence: CDR1 MNHEY, CDR2 SVGAGI. V shed 6 bases and J shed 5 bases, with 20 bases lying between them. CDR3 residues: CASRGGTALVNEQYF. CDR3 in DNA: TGTGCCAGCAGAGGCGGGACCGCCTTAGTCAACGAGCAGTACTTC.

The J gene is TRBJ2-7, the V gene TRBV28; D is unclear. Germline CDR1 and CDR2: MDHEN and SYDVKM. V lost 4 bases, J lost 0 bases, and 4 bases lay in between. The CDR3 runs to 12 residues. This chain's CDR3 is CASSSLSYEQYF. The CDR3 region has the DNA TGTGCCAGCAGTTCCCTCTCCTACGAGCAGTACTTC.

This clone was counted a single time. The J gene is TRBJ1-1, the V gene TRBV10-3; D gene unclear. V was clipped by 0 bases and J by 3 bases, with 8 bases between them. The CDR3 covers 14 residues. Germline V gene sequence: CDR1 ENHRY, CDR2 SYGVKD. CDR3 DNA sequence: TGTGCCATCAGTGAGTCCGGGTCTCACACTGAAGCTTTCTTT. It codes for CAISESGSHTEAFF.

The V and J genes are TRBV7-8 and TRBJ2-1, with 8 bases aligning to TRBD2. CDR1 SGHVS and CDR2 FQNEAQ come from the germline V gene. J gave up 7 bases and V 3 bases, and 5 bases lay outside the gene matches. There are 14 residues in the CDR3. The CDR3 coding sequence is TGTGCCAGCAGCTTGTGGGCGGGAGGAAATGAGCAGTTCTTC. Protein product: CASSLWAGGNEQFF.

This clone was seen a handful of times. DNA of the CDR3: TGTGCCAGCAGCGTAGCTGCGGGAGCCCTCCAAGAGACCCAGTACTTC. The encoded protein is CASSVAAGALQETQYF. The genes are TRBV9 and TRBJ2-5; 7 positions agree with TRBD2. V dropped 0 bases and J dropped 1; count of bases not matched to a gene: 6. CDR3 length: 16 residues. The germline gives CDR1 SGDLS, CDR2 YYNGEE.

This sequence joins TRBV5-1 and TRBJ1-5; a possible D gene is TRBD1 (5 bases). This CDR3 contains 16 residues. V was cut by 7 bases and J by 4 bases, with 21 bases left in between. Germline assignment: CDR1 SGHRS and CDR2 YFSETQ. The CDR3 loop reads CASGPSVQEYNQPQHF. The DNA of the CDR3 is TGCGCCAGCGGCCCCTCGGTACAGGAGTATAATCAGCCCCAGCATTTT.

V usage is TRBV5-4 and J usage is TRBJ1-2; D possibly corresponds to TRBD1 (6 bases). CDR1 and CDR2 (germline): SGHNT, YYREEE (reference sequence). The CDR3 is 15 amino acids. The V end was cut by 1 base, the J end by 4 bases, with 14 bases between. Here the CDR3 reads CASSLPGATIYGYTF. CDR3 DNA: TGTGCCAGCAGCTTGCCAGGGGCGACTATCTATGGCTACACCTTC.

V and J are TRBV6-1 and TRBJ1-1; 7 positions agree with TRBD1. V lost 5 bases to trimming and J lost 4 bases; unmatched junction nucleotides: 7. Germline assignment: CDR1 MNHNS and CDR2 SASEGT. The CDR3 length is 14 residues. In nucleotides, the CDR3 is TGTGCCAGCAGTTATGCCCGGGACAGCACTGAAGCTTTCTTT. It is translated as CASSYARDSTEAFF.

The chain employs TRBV7-2 and TRBJ2-5; 8 nucleotides line up with TRBD1. Trimming took 3 bases from V and 5 from J; bases not matched to a gene: 11. The CDR3 contains 16 residues. CDR1 and CDR2 from the germline V gene are SGHTA and FQGNSA. In nucleotides, the CDR3 is TGTGCCAGCAGCTTCTCCCCAGGGGGCGCGGGGGAGACCCAGTACTTC. This sequence encodes CASSFSPGGAGETQYF.

V and J are TRBV30 and TRBJ2-1, with 9 positions matching TRBD1. CDR1 GTSNPN and CDR2 SVGIG come from the germline V gene (reference sequence). J was trimmed by 7 bases and V by 0 bases; bases with no gene match: 13. This CDR3 region has 17 residues. The CDR3 DNA is TGTGCCTGGAGTGTAGGTATTGGACAGGGGTTTTTGAATGAGCAGTTCTTC. It specifies CAWSVGIGQGFLNEQFF.

This clone was seen once. The rearrangement joins TRBV6-5 to TRBJ2-1; possibly TRBD1 for D (6 bases). The germline gives CDR1 MNHEY, CDR2 SVGAGI. The CDR3 is 12 residues long. V was shortened by 4 bases and J by 11 bases, with 12 bases between the two germline ends. CDR3 sequence: CASSFDRLKQFF. In DNA form, the CDR3 reads TGTGCCAGCAGTTTTGACAGGCTCAAGCAGTTCTTC.

The V gene is TRBV30, the J gene TRBJ1-6; 7 bases are a match to TRBD1. Per germline, CDR1 GTSNPN and CDR2 SVGIG (reference sequence). CDR3 length: 15 residues. With 3 bases clipped from V and 9 bases from J, the junction kept 11 bases outside the gene matches. CDR3 sequence: CAWSEGTASGSPLHF. CDR3 DNA sequence: TGTGCCTGGAGCGAAGGGACAGCCTCTGGTTCACCCCTCCACTTT.

The sample holds a few counts of this clone. The chain links TRBV5-1 to TRBJ2-3, with 9 bases lining up with TRBD2. Germline V gives CDR1 SGHRS, CDR2 YFSETQ. CDR3 size: 15 residues. The ends lost 4 bases at V and 2 bases at J; junction bases unmatched: 5. CDR3 loop: CASSPRTSATDTQYF. CDR3 sequence (DNA): TGCGCCAGCAGCCCCCGGACTAGCGCCACAGATACGCAGTATTTT.

The chain carries TRBV28 and TRBJ2-7; 7 positions agree with TRBD2. With 7 bases clipped from V and 5 bases from J, the junction kept 32 bases outside the gene matches. This CDR3 is built from 21 residues. Per the germline V gene, CDR1 is MDHEN and CDR2 is SYDVKM. Written as DNA, the CDR3 is TGTGCCAGCACCTTCTCCTTGGGGTCGGGAGGACCTACGCTGGCAATTGACGAGCAGTACTTC. This codes for CASTFSLGSGGPTLAIDEQYF.

The rearrangement links TRBV18 to TRBJ2-3; TRBD2 matches at 10 bases. In germline, CDR1 is KGHSH, CDR2 LQKENI. V lost 3 bases and J lost 3; bases outside the gene matches: 3. The CDR3 consists of 15 residues. The DNA for the CDR3 is TGTGCCAGCTCACCTCTAGCGGGAGCGACAGATACGCAGTATTTT. Its translation is CASSPLAGATDTQYF.

The V call is TRBV4-1, the J call TRBJ2-3; TRBD2 is a possible D gene (5 bases). V shed 3 bases and J shed 5 bases, with 12 bases lying between them. The CDR3 is 14 amino acids. Germline CDR1 MGHRA, CDR2 YSYEKL. CDR3 nucleotide sequence: TGCGCCAGCAGCCAGGAGGACCGGGTAGATACGCAGTATTTT. Translating it yields CASSQEDRVDTQYF.

The chain employs TRBV5-1 and TRBJ1-2; 10 bases agree with TRBD1. CDR1 SGHRS and CDR2 YFSETQ come from the germline V gene. This CDR3 has 16 amino acids. Unmatched junction bases numbered 7, after V lost 3 bases and J lost 2 bases. As DNA, the CDR3 is TGCGCCAGCAGCTCCAGGACAGGGGGAAGGAACTATGGCTACACCTTC. Protein: CASSSRTGGRNYGYTF.

This chain connects TRBV5-8 to TRBJ2-7; TRBD2 agrees at 14 bases. There are 17 residues in the CDR3. Germline V gives CDR1 SGHTS, CDR2 YDEGEE. V lost 3 bases to trimming and J lost 3 bases; unmatched junction nucleotides: 8. As DNA, the CDR3 is TGTGCCAGCAGCTACACCCTGACTAGCGGGAGGGGCTACGAGCAGTACTTC. The encoded protein is CASSYTLTSGRGYEQYF.

V usage is TRBV5-1 and J usage is TRBJ2-6; possible D gene TRBD2, 5 bases. Germline V gene data show CDR1 as SGHRS and CDR2 as YFSETQ. The CDR3 is made up of 16 amino acids. Trimming left V 1 base short and J 1 base short, with 9 bases between. CDR3 in DNA: TGCGCCAGCAGCTTGTTCTCGGGGTCTGGGGCCAACGTCCTGACTTTC. Translation gives CASSLFSGSGANVLTF.

This rearrangement joins TRBV7-2 to TRBJ1-2, with 7 bases identical to TRBD1. V shed 1 base and J 4 bases; nucleotides not matched to a gene: 6. This CDR3 region has 15 residues. Germline CDR1 and CDR2: SGHTA and FQGNSA. Here the CDR3 reads CASSLGDRLFYGYTF. The CDR3 DNA reads TGTGCCAGCAGCTTAGGGGACAGATTATTCTATGGCTACACCTTC.

This clone was seen a single time. This rearrangement joins TRBV18 to TRBJ1-2; D possibly corresponds to TRBD1 (6 bases). Germline CDR1 is KGHSH and CDR2 is LQKENI. Trimming took 2 bases from V and 2 from J, leaving 15 bases between them. This CDR3 has 16 amino acids. The chain's CDR3 is CASSPVFGGLNYGYTF. CDR3 sequence (DNA): TGTGCCAGCTCACCAGTATTTGGGGGCCTAAACTATGGCTACACCTTC.

The DNA of the CDR3 is TGTGCCATCAGTGAGTCATCCCCGGCGCGGGGTTACTATGGCTACACCTTC. This sequence encodes CAISESSPARGYYGYTF. The V call is TRBV10-3, the J call TRBJ1-2; D uncertain. Per germline, CDR1 ENHRY and CDR2 SYGVKD. V dropped 0 bases and J dropped 3 bases, with 17 bases sitting between them. This CDR3 region has 17 residues.